Listed below are T cell receptor beta chains from one sample, sequenced in a study of T cell changes during pregnancy in multiple sclerosis. TCRdb keeps only in-frame clones here, not all; method: immunoSEQ multiplex PCR. The sample carries around 110,000 clones, 85% to 95% recorded once. The source material was peripheral blood, sampled in the third trimester of pregnancy. These receptors were obtained from a female donor in good health, enrolled as a control in a pregnancy study. The CDR3 runs from the conserved cysteine through the conserved F or W. The order of the fields is V gene, D gene, J gene, CDR3 length, CDR3 protein. The D gene is left open where the match is weak.

V: TRBV6-5
D: -
J: TRBJ1-2
length: 15
CDR3: CASSYLGRDNYGYTF

V: TRBV25-1
D: -
J: TRBJ1-1
length: 13
CDR3: CARSEGRSTEAFF

V: TRBV5-4
D: TRBD1
J: TRBJ1-6
length: 15
CDR3: CASSGRTGRGSPLHF

V: TRBV27
D: TRBD1
J: TRBJ1-1
length: 15
CDR3: CASSLEGQGVTEAFF

V: TRBV7-9
D: TRBD1
J: TRBJ2-5
length: 16
CDR3: CASSFTGQSFQETQYF

V: TRBV5-4
D: -
J: TRBJ2-7
length: 15
CDR3: CASSLDGGRSYEQYF

V: TRBV4-3
D: -
J: TRBJ1-2
length: 15
CDR3: CASSQLPGEDYGYTF

V: TRBV6-5
D: TRBD1
J: TRBJ2-7
length: 14
CDR3: CASTRDRNSYEQYF

V: TRBV14
D: -
J: TRBJ1-1
length: 13
CDR3: CASSKSRYTEAFF

V: TRBV4-3
D: -
J: TRBJ2-7
length: 14
CDR3: CASSQVQENYEQYF

V: TRBV9
D: -
J: TRBJ2-3
length: 16
CDR3: CASSVALSRDPDTQYF

V: TRBV30
D: -
J: TRBJ2-5
length: 13
CDR3: CAWSTGLQETQYF

V: TRBV2
D: -
J: TRBJ1-3
length: 13
CDR3: CASEDTSGNTIYF

V: TRBV7-2
D: -
J: TRBJ2-2
length: 17
CDR3: CASSLVAGGRKTGELFF

V: TRBV6-4
D: -
J: TRBJ1-2
length: 15
CDR3: CASREDIAGVYGYTF

V: TRBV6-6
D: -
J: TRBJ1-2
length: 15
CDR3: CASSYSTATNYGYTF

V: TRBV11-2
D: TRBD1
J: TRBJ2-7
length: 17
CDR3: CASSLSATGTGSLEQYF

V: TRBV10-3
D: TRBD1
J: TRBJ1-2
length: 14
CDR3: CAISGTGKSYGYTF

V: TRBV5-1
D: -
J: TRBJ2-5
length: 14
CDR3: CASSLQDSQETQYF

V: TRBV5-1
D: TRBD2
J: TRBJ2-1
length: 15
CDR3: CASSGGGAGIGEQFF

V: TRBV7-2
D: -
J: TRBJ2-1
length: 14
CDR3: CASSPLSGGLKQFF

V: TRBV11-3
D: -
J: TRBJ1-6
length: 12
CDR3: CASSLDPSPLHF

V: TRBV28
D: -
J: TRBJ1-1
length: 14
CDR3: CASRIGIGGTEAFF

V: TRBV15
D: TRBD1
J: TRBJ2-2
length: 15
CDR3: CATRRQGADTGELFF

V: TRBV14
D: TRBD1
J: TRBJ1-1
length: 13
CDR3: CASSPGGTTEAFF

V: TRBV25-1
D: -
J: TRBJ2-7
length: 15
CDR3: CASSEPGLSTYEQYF

V: TRBV11-2
D: TRBD1
J: TRBJ1-2
length: 15
CDR3: CASSLDMRDSYGYTF

V: TRBV5-1
D: TRBD1
J: TRBJ1-5
length: 13
CDR3: CASSRQGDQPQHF

V: TRBV5-6
D: TRBD1
J: TRBJ1-4
length: 17
CDR3: CASSLEGRGPGNEKLFF

V: TRBV2
D: TRBD2
J: TRBJ2-2
length: 15
CDR3: CASRGLAGHTGELFF

V: TRBV7-2
D: -
J: TRBJ2-3
length: 15
CDR3: CASSPTGVPTDTQYF

V: TRBV6-1
D: -
J: TRBJ1-1
length: 14
CDR3: CASSDRRGGTEAFF

V: TRBV30
D: -
J: TRBJ2-2
length: 14
CDR3: CAWVPGPNTGELFF

V: TRBV6-6
D: -
J: TRBJ1-3
length: 14
CDR3: CASSYSQGRDTIYF

V: TRBV10-3
D: TRBD2
J: TRBJ2-1
length: 14
CDR3: CAISGLAGRDEQFF

V: TRBV5-5
D: -
J: TRBJ2-1
length: 11
CDR3: CASSVTNEQFF

V: TRBV29-1
D: TRBD1
J: TRBJ2-7
length: 12
CDR3: CSVEGTGSEQYF

V: TRBV11-3
D: -
J: TRBJ1-6
length: 17
CDR3: CASSLSFGFGYNSPLHF

V: TRBV7-9
D: TRBD1
J: TRBJ1-1
length: 14
CDR3: CASSLGQGNTEAFF

V: TRBV2
D: -
J: TRBJ2-7
length: 12
CDR3: CASRYRVHEQYF

V: TRBV14
D: -
J: TRBJ1-1
length: 14
CDR3: CASSHQGSGTEAFF

V: TRBV19
D: TRBD1
J: TRBJ1-3
length: 14
CDR3: CASSRTGKENTIYF

V: TRBV5-1
D: -
J: TRBJ2-1
length: 15
CDR3: CASSLDSGSYNEQFF

V: TRBV27
D: TRBD1
J: TRBJ1-2
length: 15
CDR3: CASSLGQGRFGGYTF

V: TRBV6-4
D: TRBD1
J: TRBJ1-4
length: 16
CDR3: CASSRQGKSLYEKLFF

V: TRBV5-3
D: -
J: TRBJ1-3
length: 18
CDR3: CARSLHGGCPYSGNTIYF

V: TRBV19
D: -
J: TRBJ2-3
length: 13
CDR3: CASSATGTDTQYF

V: TRBV2
D: -
J: TRBJ1-4
length: 13
CDR3: CASRGPGDEKLFF

V: TRBV19
D: -
J: TRBJ2-3
length: 13
CDR3: CASSIMATDTQYF

V: TRBV25-1
D: TRBD2
J: TRBJ2-1
length: 14
CDR3: CASGPSGGVSEQFF

V: TRBV6-5
D: TRBD1
J: TRBJ1-2
length: 13
CDR3: CASTSDRGYGYTF

V: TRBV5-1
D: -
J: TRBJ2-2
length: 15
CDR3: CASSPDSQNTGELFF

V: TRBV4-2
D: -
J: TRBJ1-1
length: 16
CDR3: CASSQEAGVLNTEAFF